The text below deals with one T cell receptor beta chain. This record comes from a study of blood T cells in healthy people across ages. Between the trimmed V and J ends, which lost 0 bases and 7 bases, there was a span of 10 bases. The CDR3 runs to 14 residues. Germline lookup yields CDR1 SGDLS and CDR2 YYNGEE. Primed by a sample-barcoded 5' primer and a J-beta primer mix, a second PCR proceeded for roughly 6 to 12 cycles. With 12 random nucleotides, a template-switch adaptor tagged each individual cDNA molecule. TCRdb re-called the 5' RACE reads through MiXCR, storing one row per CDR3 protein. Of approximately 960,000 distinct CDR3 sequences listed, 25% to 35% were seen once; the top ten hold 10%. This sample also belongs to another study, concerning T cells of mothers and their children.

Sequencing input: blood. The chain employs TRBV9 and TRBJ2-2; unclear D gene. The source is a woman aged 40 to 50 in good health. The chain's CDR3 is CASSVVAEIGELFF. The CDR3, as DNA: TGTGCCAGCAGCGTAGTGGCAGAAATCGGGGAGCTGTTTTTT.